Presented here are 21 T cell receptor beta chains from one specimen sequenced in a study of T-cell reconstitution after alpha-beta-depleted transplantation in children. Preparation of the TCRbeta library was carried out with unique molecular identifiers. Each CDR3 protein is one row after TCRdb ran MiXCR on the PCR reads. The profile shows about 70,000 distinct CDR3 sequences, approximately 10% of them singletons. This material consisted of PBMCs, taken before TCRalphabeta/CD19-depleted stem cell transplant. These receptors were obtained from a boy younger than 18 with acute myeloid leukemia, due to receive a stem cell transplant.

This clonotype was seen at least ten times. The chain uses TRBV27 and TRBJ2-2; D is unresolved. Germline values: CDR1 MNHEY, CDR2 SMNVEV (reference sequence). The length of the CDR3 is 12 residues. Trimming removed 3 bases from V and 6 bases from J, with 5 bases in between. The CDR3 DNA sequence: TGTGCCAGCAGTTTGGGGTCCGGGGAGCTGTTTTTT. Translation gives CASSLGSGELFF.

V usage is TRBV4-2 and J usage is TRBJ1-2; D might be TRBD1 (5 bases). CDR3 size: 15 residues. V was clipped by 4 bases and J by 4 bases, with 16 bases between them. Germline V gene data show CDR1 as LGHNA and CDR2 as YNFKEQ. The CDR3 sequence: CASSPGVRGRYGYTF. CDR3 sequence (DNA): TGTGCCAGCAGCCCCGGGGTCCGGGGACGCTATGGCTACACCTTC.

This clonotype was seen many times. The chain joins TRBV4-1 to TRBJ1-2; tentatively, D is TRBD1 (5 bases). V shed 6 bases and J shed 3 bases, with 17 bases lying between them. CDR1 is MGHRA and CDR2 is YSYEKL in the germline V gene. The CDR3 consists of 15 residues. Here the CDR3 reads CASRPLGRADYGYTF. The CDR3 nucleotides are TGCGCCAGCAGACCATTGGGCAGGGCCGACTATGGCTACACCTTC.

This clonotype has a count of ten or more. The chain recombines TRBV5-5 with TRBJ2-2, with D possibly matching TRBD2 (6 bases). Germline-derived CDR1 and CDR2 are SGHKS and YYEKEE (reference sequence). The CDR3 extends over 15 amino acids. Deletions cut 4 bases from V and 7 bases from J, with 17 bases between. The CDR3 DNA reads TGTGCCAGCAGCCTCGGGGTGGGAGGCAGCGGGGAGCTGTTTTTT. It is translated as CASSLGVGGSGELFF.

This clonotype was found many times. The V call is TRBV29-1, the J call TRBJ2-7; D unresolved. Germline V gives CDR1 SQVTM, CDR2 ANQGSEA. V lost 7 bases to trimming and J lost 1 base, with 11 bases between them. The CDR3 runs to 12 residues. The CDR3: CSARLRSYEQYF. The DNA for the CDR3 is TGCAGCGCTCGGTTGCGGTCCTACGAGCAGTACTTC.

V usage is TRBV2 and J usage is TRBJ2-7; the D is unclear. This CDR3 comprises 14 residues. The ends were cut back, 7 bases at V and 2 bases at J, with 15 bases in the middle. The germline V gene has CDR1 SNHLY and CDR2 FYNNEI. In DNA form, the CDR3 reads TGTGCCAGCATGAACTCTCCCGTTCCCTACGAGCAGTACGTC. Its protein is CASMNSPVPYEQYV.

In its sample, this clonotype was seen many times. The genes are TRBV7-2 and TRBJ2-1; perhaps TRBD1 as D (6 bases). The CDR3 is 15 residues long. Per germline, CDR1 SGHTA and CDR2 FQGNSA. The germline V and J ends were trimmed by 2 bases and 5 bases, with 13 bases remaining between them. This chain's CDR3 is CASSLRTEYNNEQFF. The DNA of the CDR3 is TGTGCCAGCAGCTTAAGGACAGAGTATAACAATGAGCAGTTCTTC.

This clonotype was observed many times. The chain couples TRBV20-1 to TRBJ2-7; D remains unclear. Deletions cut 3 bases from V and 5 bases from J, with 11 bases between. There are 12 residues in the CDR3. Per the germline V gene, CDR1 is DFQATT and CDR2 is SNEGSKA (reference sequence). CDR3 DNA: TGCAGTGCTAGGTGGTCCGTGGACGAGCAGTACTTC. This encodes CSARWSVDEQYF.

This clonotype came up many times. Just one base apart from a much larger clone, this may be a read error. The CDR3 bases are TGTGCCAGCACCCCACGGCAGGGGGGAGTTTACGATCAGTACTTC. Translated, it gives CASTPRQGGVYDQYF. V gene TRBV5-5 combines with J gene TRBJ2-7, with a tentative D call TRBD1 (7 bases). Germline CDR1 SGHKS, CDR2 YYEKEE (reference sequence). This CDR3 comprises 15 residues.

This clonotype has ten or more counts. This chain joins TRBV15 and TRBJ1-1; 11 bases match TRBD1. Germline-derived CDR1 and CDR2 are LNHNV and YYDKDF (reference sequence). Trimming took 1 base from V and 4 from J; bases not matched to a gene: 5. This CDR3 contains 16 residues. The CDR3, as DNA: TGTGCCACCAGCAGAGTGTCCGGGACAGGGGGCACTGAAGCTTTCTTT. Protein: CATSRVSGTGGTEAFF.

Ten or more counts support this clonotype. J is TRBJ2-7 and V is TRBV10-3; weak D call: TRBD2 (6 bases). Between the trimmed V and J ends, which lost 7 bases and 3 bases, there was a span of 13 bases. Germline CDR1 reads ENHRY; CDR2 reads SYGVKD. The CDR3 runs to 13 residues. CDR3: CAIKGPGVYEQYF. DNA for the CDR3: TGTGCCATCAAGGGGCCGGGGGTCTACGAGCAGTACTTC.

This clonotype was observed at least ten times. The J gene is TRBJ1-6, the V gene TRBV20-1, with a possible D match to TRBD1 (6 bases). This CDR3 comprises 13 residues. The germline gives CDR1 DFQATT, CDR2 SNEGSKA (reference sequence). Trimming removed 5 bases at V and 5 bases at J, with 10 bases between. CDR3 protein: CSAGQFNNSPLHF. The CDR3 nucleotides read TGCAGTGCTGGACAGTTTAATAATTCACCCCTCCACTTT.

This clonotype was recorded at least ten times. The J gene is TRBJ1-5, the V gene TRBV3-1; D unresolved. Germline V CDR1 and CDR2: LGHDT, YNNKEL (reference sequence). Trimming removed 0 bases from V and 7 bases from J, with 13 bases in between. The CDR3 is 15 residues long. The CDR3 DNA reads as TGTGCCAGCAGCCAAGACCTCAGATTGGAGCAGCCCCAGCATTTT. As protein: CASSQDLRLEQPQHF.

This clonotype was observed at least ten times. The J gene is TRBJ1-1, the V gene TRBV29-1; 9 nucleotides line up with TRBD1. The CDR3 has 16 amino acids. V was clipped by 5 bases and J by 5 bases; unmatched bases: 15. Germline loops: CDR1 SQVTM, CDR2 ANQGSEA. CDR3 DNA sequence: TGCAGCGTTAGAAGGACAGGGGTAGTAGTCGGGACTGAAGCTTTCTTT. Its protein is CSVRRTGVVVGTEAFF.

This clonotype has at least ten counts. This sequence joins TRBV7-2 and TRBJ2-7; D not resolved. Germline CDR1 SGHTA, CDR2 FQGNSA. The CDR3 is made up of 11 amino acids. V dropped 7 bases and J dropped 1 base, with 5 bases sitting between them. This CDR3 is CASTGSYEQYF. The DNA for the CDR3 is TGTGCCAGCACAGGTTCCTACGAGCAGTACTTC.

This clonotype was detected many times. The chain recombines TRBV20-1 with TRBJ1-1; 10 bases agree with TRBD1. Germline loops: CDR1 DFQATT, CDR2 SNEGSKA (reference sequence). The V and J ends lost 7 bases and 4 bases, in that order; junction bases with no gene match: 6. This CDR3 has 13 residues. In DNA form, the CDR3 reads TGCAGTGGCCCGGGACAGGGGACCACTGAAGCTTTCTTT. This gives the protein CSGPGQGTTEAFF.

The chain employs TRBV7-6 and TRBJ1-1; no reliable D call. The CDR3 is made up of 16 amino acids. Germline V gene lookup returns CDR1 SGHVS and CDR2 FNYEAQ. Trimming took off 1 base at V and 0 bases at J, with 12 bases between the two ends. The CDR3 here is CASSLESIPMNTEAFF. In nucleotides, the CDR3 is TGTGCCAGCAGCTTAGAATCTATCCCAATGAACACTGAAGCTTTCTTT. The entire variable domain, with the rest obtained from reference TRBV7-6 and TRBJ1-1, is as follows: GAGVSQSPRYKVTKRGQDVALRCDPISGHVSLYWYRQALGQGPEFLTYFNYEAQQDKSGLPNDRFSAERPEGSISTLTIQRTEQRDSAMYRCASSLESIPMNTEAFFGQGTRLTVV.

This clonotype was seen at least ten times. The chain recombines TRBV20-1 with TRBJ2-3; possible D gene TRBD2, 6 bases. V was trimmed by 2 bases and J by 1 base, leaving 13 bases between them. The length of the CDR3 is 15 residues. Germline values: CDR1 DFQATT, CDR2 SNEGSKA (reference sequence). The DNA of the CDR3 is TGCAGTGCTAGAAAACTACCGGGGGGCACAGATACGCAGTATTTT. It yields the protein CSARKLPGGTDTQYF.

This clonotype was observed at least ten times. This rearrangement joins TRBV5-1 to TRBJ1-6, with TRBD1 identical over 8 bases. Trimming cost V 4 bases and J 7 bases; bases outside gene matches: 4. Per the germline V gene, CDR1 is SGHRS and CDR2 is YFSETQ. The length of the CDR3 is 14 residues. The CDR3 is CASSVQGGNSPLHF. The CDR3 nucleotides read TGCGCCAGCAGCGTACAGGGGGGAAATTCACCCCTCCACTTT. Full variable domain (outside the CDR3, taken from reference TRBV5-1 and TRBJ1-6): KAGVTQTPRYLIKTRGQQVTLSCSPISGHRSVSWYQQTPGQGLQFLFEYFSETQRNKGNFPGRFSGRQFSNSRSEMNVSTLELGDSALYLCASSVQGGNSPLHFGNGTRLTVT.

This clonotype was detected ten times or more. The gene calls are TRBV5-1 and TRBJ2-3; 8 positions agree with TRBD1. V was pared by 4 bases and J by 4 bases, with 8 bases of the junction left unmatched. Germline loops: CDR1 SGHRS, CDR2 YFSETQ. The CDR3 runs to 15 residues. As DNA, the CDR3 is TGCGCCAGCAGCCTCAGGGGACAGGTGGCAGATACGCAGTATTTT. Translation gives CASSLRGQVADTQYF.

The gene calls are TRBV3-1 and TRBJ1-1; 9 nucleotides align to TRBD1. After removal of 4 bases from V and 5 bases from J, the junction contained 8 bases not matched to a gene. CDR1 and CDR2 (germline): LGHDT, YNNKEL (reference sequence). The CDR3 length is 15 residues. CDR3 coding DNA: TGTGCCAGCAGCCCCCAAGTGACAGGGGGGACTGAAGCTTTCTTT. Translating it yields CASSPQVTGGTEAFF.